This T cell receptor (beta chain) was observed in a study of CD4 T cells in relation to SARS-CoV-2 and coronaviruses. Before the COVID-19 pandemic, during about 2010-2018, CD4+ T cells were taken from unexposed donors. After roughly 9 days of culture, CD4+ T cells were isolated. Sequencing was performed with immunoSEQ multiplex PCR; in TCRdb, only in-frame clones are kept and a portion is missing. The profile shows just under 20,000 clones, roughly 80% of them singletons. This clone has only one observation. The antigen remains unidentified. The origin of this receptor is a human donor in good health. Sequenced: CD4+ T cells from PBMCs, cultured in vitro.

The CDR3 reads CASSQDFGGGIDAEAFF. The CDR3 DNA is TGTGCCAGCAGCCAAGATTTTGGCGGGGGGATTGACGCTGAAGCTTTCTTT. The rearrangement joins TRBV3-1 (or the pseudogene TRBV3-2) to TRBJ1-1; D is possibly TRBD1 (5 bases). Trimming pared 0 bases from V and 6 bases from J, leaving 20 bases between. The CDR3 runs 17 residues. The germline V gene encodes CDR1 LGHDT and CDR2 YNNKEL (reference sequence).